Presented here are 8 T cell receptor beta chains from one specimen sequenced in a study of vaccination and CD4 T cells after COVID-19. These receptors have no identified antigens. The Oncomine TCR Beta short-read assay sequenced DNA from cultured CD4+ T cells. A single record per CDR3 protein comes from TCRdb applying MiXCR to the PCR reads. Of 13,000 or so distinct CDR3 sequences listed, about three quarters are singletons. Noted treatment: approximately nine-day PBMC culture with coronavirus spike peptide pools or control peptides (ViraFEST assay). The material sequenced was CD4+ T cells from blood, cultured in vitro. These receptors all stem from a human donor who had recovered from COVID-19.

V usage is TRBV18 and J usage is TRBJ2-7, with D maybe TRBD2 (6 bases). There are 14 residues in the CDR3. In germline, CDR1 is KGHSH, CDR2 LQKENI. V gave up 7 bases and J gave up 0 bases, with 13 bases separating them. The CDR3 DNA reads as TGTGCCAGCTTACGGGACGGGAGCTCCTACGAGCAGTACTTC. This sequence encodes CASLRDGSSYEQYF. Together with reference TRBV18 and TRBJ2-7, the CDR3 gives the full variable domain: NAGVMQNPRHLVRRRGQEARLRCSPMKGHSHVYWYRQLPEEGLKFMVYLQKENIIDESGMPKERFSAEFPKEGPSILRIQQVVRGDSAAYFCASLRDGSSYEQYFGPGTRLTVT.

The chain couples TRBV20-1 to TRBJ1-5; D is uncertain. The germline CDR1 and CDR2 sequences are DFQATT and SNEGSKA (reference sequence). The V gene lost 4 bases and the J gene lost 1 base, with 5 bases spanning the gap. The CDR3 extends over 12 amino acids. CDR3 loop: CSAISSNQPQHF. For the CDR3, the DNA is TGCAGTGCTATAAGCAGCAATCAGCCCCAGCATTTT.

The chain has TRBV28 and TRBJ1-6; D not resolved. V lost 3 bases and J 7 bases, leaving 7 bases between the germline ends. CDR3 length: 13 residues. The germline V gene encodes CDR1 MDHEN and CDR2 SYDVKM. The CDR3 sequence is CASSFTRNSPLHF. In nucleotides, the CDR3 is TGTGCCAGCAGTTTTACAAGGAATTCACCCCTCCACTTT.

The chain links TRBV25-1 to TRBJ1-1, with unresolved D. The CDR3 runs to 16 residues. In germline, CDR1 is MGHDK, CDR2 SYGVNS. V was pared by 3 bases and J by 1 base, with 15 bases between. The CDR3 loop is CASSDSYMGGNTEAFF. CDR3 bases: TGTGCCAGCAGTGATTCGTACATGGGAGGGAACACTGAAGCTTTCTTT. The entire variable domain, with the rest obtained from reference TRBV25-1 and TRBJ1-1, is as follows: EADIYQTPRYLVIGTGKKITLECSQTMGHDKMYWYQQDPGMELHLIHYSYGVNSTEKGDLSSESTVSRIRTEHFPLTLESARPSHTSQYLCASSDSYMGGNTEAFFGQGTRLTVV.

V usage is TRBV9 and J usage is TRBJ2-3; TRBD2 matches 11 bases. Germline V gene sequence: CDR1 SGDLS, CDR2 YYNGEE. Trimming cost V 1 base and J 0 bases; bases outside gene matches: 1. The CDR3 is 16 residues long. CDR3 region: CASSVTSGSSTDTQYF. The CDR3 DNA follows: TGTGCCAGCAGCGTAACTAGCGGGAGTAGCACAGATACGCAGTATTTT.

This chain joins TRBV27 and TRBJ1-2, with TRBD1 as a possible D gene (5 bases). The CDR3 covers 14 residues. Germline CDR1 reads MNHEY; CDR2 reads SMNVEV (reference sequence). V shed 3 bases and J shed 8 bases, with 16 bases lying between them. CDR3 protein: CASSFRGRVDGYTF. As DNA, the CDR3 is TGTGCCAGCAGTTTTAGGGGCCGGGTTGACGGCTACACCTTC.

J is TRBJ1-5 and V is TRBV10-3; no firm D call. The germline CDR1 and CDR2 sequences are ENHRY and SYGVKD. The CDR3 sequence is 10 residues long. Trimming stripped 8 bases from V and 2 bases from J, with 1 base between. Written as DNA, the CDR3 is TGTGCCATCGGCAATCAGCCCCAGCATTTT. Its protein product is CAIGNQPQHF.

This clonotype was recorded a few times. The chain links TRBV7-2 to TRBJ2-7, with 12 bases identical to TRBD2. Germline CDR1 SGHTA, CDR2 FQGNSA. After removal of 5 bases from V and 4 bases from J, the junction contained 9 bases not matched to a gene. The CDR3 is 16 residues long. CDR3 protein: CASSTLLAGGPYEQYF. CDR3 DNA: TGTGCCAGCAGCACCCTTCTAGCGGGAGGGCCTTACGAGCAGTACTTC.